This T cell receptor beta chain was observed in a study of blood T cell repertoires in COVID-19 (dated by TCRdb to 2018 to 2021). With regard to the full study: Samples from collaborators originated in the United States, Italy and Spain and spanned both the acute and convalescent phases of COVID-19. The repertoires were made available in a free public database intended to serve as a resource for research on the immune response to SARS-CoV-2. Where available, HLA class I and class II types were taken from metadata supplied by the sample provider and were not determined by assay-based typing. Samples were obtained from the ongoing ImmuneRACE study (first 160 participants) and from 1,254 subjects provided by 6 global collaborators. The dataset comprised deeply sampled blood TCRbeta repertoires from subjects exposed to, actively infected with, or recovered from COVID-19. The sample metadata nearly always contained a de-identified subject ID, COVID-19 status, age in years and sex. The material from the prospective study consisted of cDNA or gDNA derived from T cells, B-cell-depleted T cells, or PBMCs. Study-level results and caveats: The amount of clinical and demographic metadata varied by source and participant and was provided uncurated.

Concerning this clone itself: Its antigen is still unknown. No base-level quality is on record; no much larger clone is a single base apart.

TCRbeta CDR3 regions were amplified from genomic DNA using the immunoSEQ Assay, a bias-controlled multiplex PCR. Regarding the original processing steps: The number of nucleated cells in each sample was estimated from the amplification of reference gene primers within the assay. To quantify the absolute abundance of each unique TCRbeta CDR3 rearrangement, sequence reads were collapsed and filtered. For each sample, productive Simpson clonality was calculated as the square root of Simpson's diversity index over productive rearrangements. Imported from immuneACCESS, the table was reduced by TCRdb to in-frame sequences with V and J called. These copies leave out some clones; in studies compared against another copy, an unresolved V gene accounts for under half, and the cause of the remainder is not known. V, J and clone size reflect that table, while D and trimming were determined from the DNA. The sample contains some 87,000 clones, roughly nine tenths of them found a single time. Approximately 3.1% of the sample lies in the top ten.

Reading from cysteine to phenylalanine, the CDR3 counts 16 amino acids. Of the read, only the CDR3 DNA is kept; its 48 bases are in frame from base 1. Trimmed from V: 1 base; trimmed from J: 5 bases; junction bases lacking a gene match: 9. Reading the germline V gene gives CDR1 LGHNA and CDR2 YNFKEQ. Whole blood was collected in K2EDTA tubes by collaborating institutions according to the institutions' own protocols. For TCRbeta analysis, collaborators shipped samples as frozen whole blood, isolated PBMCs, or DNA extracted from either of those sample types. The source of this sequence is a woman aged 70 to 79 with acute or convalescent COVID-19. The chain links TRBV4-2 with TRBJ2-7, with TRBD2 identical over 9 junction bases. The sequencing input was peripheral blood. The nucleotides read TGTGCCAGCAGCCAAGTCGGGTCTAGCGGGATTCACGAGCAGTACTTC. It specifies CASSQVGSSGIHEQYF.